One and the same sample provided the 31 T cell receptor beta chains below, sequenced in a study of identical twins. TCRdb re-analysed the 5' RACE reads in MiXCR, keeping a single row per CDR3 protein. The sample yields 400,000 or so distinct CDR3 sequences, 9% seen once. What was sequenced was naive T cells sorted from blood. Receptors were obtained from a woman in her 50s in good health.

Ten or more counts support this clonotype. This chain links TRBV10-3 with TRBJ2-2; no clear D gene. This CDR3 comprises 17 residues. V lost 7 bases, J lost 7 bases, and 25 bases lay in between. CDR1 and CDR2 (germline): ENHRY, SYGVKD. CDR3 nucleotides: TGTGCCATCAAGTCCAACCAGACATTCCGTCAATTCGGGGAGCTGTTTTTT. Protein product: CAIKSNQTFRQFGELFF.

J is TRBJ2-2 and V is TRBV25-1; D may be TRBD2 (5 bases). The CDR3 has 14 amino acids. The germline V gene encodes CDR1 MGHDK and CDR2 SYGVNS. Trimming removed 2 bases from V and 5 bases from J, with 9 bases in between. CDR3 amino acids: CASSEGSGTGELFF. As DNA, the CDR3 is TGTGCCAGCAGTGAAGGTTCGGGGACCGGGGAGCTGTTTTTT.

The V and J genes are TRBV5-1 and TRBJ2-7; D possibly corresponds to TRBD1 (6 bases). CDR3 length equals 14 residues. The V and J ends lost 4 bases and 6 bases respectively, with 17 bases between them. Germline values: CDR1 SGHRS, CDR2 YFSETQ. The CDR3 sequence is CASSPGTIGFEQYF. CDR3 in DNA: TGCGCCAGCAGCCCCGGGACAATTGGTTTCGAGCAGTACTTC.

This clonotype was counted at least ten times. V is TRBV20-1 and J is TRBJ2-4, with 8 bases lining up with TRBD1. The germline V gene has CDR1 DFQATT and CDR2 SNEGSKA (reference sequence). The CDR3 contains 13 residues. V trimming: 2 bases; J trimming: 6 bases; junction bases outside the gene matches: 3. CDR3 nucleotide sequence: TGCAGTGCTAGACTCAGGGGGCGAAACATTCAGTACTTC. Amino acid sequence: CSARLRGRNIQYF.

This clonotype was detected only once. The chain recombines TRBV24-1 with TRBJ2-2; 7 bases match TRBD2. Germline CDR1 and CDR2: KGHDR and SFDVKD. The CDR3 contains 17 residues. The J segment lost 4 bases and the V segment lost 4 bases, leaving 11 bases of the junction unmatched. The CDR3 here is CATSEPPRLASTGELFF. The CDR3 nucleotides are TGTGCCACCAGTGAACCCCCGAGACTAGCAAGCACCGGGGAGCTGTTTTTT.

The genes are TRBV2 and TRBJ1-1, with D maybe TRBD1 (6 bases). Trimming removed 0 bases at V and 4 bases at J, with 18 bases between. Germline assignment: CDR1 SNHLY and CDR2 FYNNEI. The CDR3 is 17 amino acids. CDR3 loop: CASSEALRKGGGTEAFF. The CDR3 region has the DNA TGTGCCAGCAGTGAAGCGCTTCGAAAGGGAGGGGGCACTGAAGCTTTCTTT.

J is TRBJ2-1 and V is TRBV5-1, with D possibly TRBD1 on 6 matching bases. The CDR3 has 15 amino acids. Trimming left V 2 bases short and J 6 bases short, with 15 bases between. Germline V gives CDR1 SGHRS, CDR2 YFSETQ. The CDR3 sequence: CASSFMDRKSNEQFF. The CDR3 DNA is TGCGCCAGCAGCTTTATGGACAGAAAATCCAATGAGCAGTTCTTC.

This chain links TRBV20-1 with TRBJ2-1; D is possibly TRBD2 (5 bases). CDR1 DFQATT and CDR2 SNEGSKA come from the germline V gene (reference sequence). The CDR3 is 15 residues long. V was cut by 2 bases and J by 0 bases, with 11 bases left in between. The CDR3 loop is CSARRGSDSYNEQFF. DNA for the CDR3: TGCAGTGCTAGACGGGGATCAGACTCCTACAATGAGCAGTTCTTC.

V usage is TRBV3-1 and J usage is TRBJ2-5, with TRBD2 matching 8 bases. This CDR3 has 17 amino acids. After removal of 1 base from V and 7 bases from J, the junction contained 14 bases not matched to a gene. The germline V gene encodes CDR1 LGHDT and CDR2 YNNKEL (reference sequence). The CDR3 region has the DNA TGTGCCAGCAGCCAAGTGGGGAGCGGGAGCGGAGTAGGGACCCAGTACTTC. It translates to CASSQVGSGSGVGTQYF.

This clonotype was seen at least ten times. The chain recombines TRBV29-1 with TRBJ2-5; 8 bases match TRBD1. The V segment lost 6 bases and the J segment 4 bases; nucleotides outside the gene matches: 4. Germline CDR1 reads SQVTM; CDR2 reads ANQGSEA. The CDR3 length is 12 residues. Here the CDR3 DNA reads TGCAGCGTCGAGACAGGGGTAGAGACCCAGTACTTC. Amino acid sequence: CSVETGVETQYF.

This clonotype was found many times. CDR3 in DNA: TGTGCCAGCAGTTTCAGCCCAAGAAACAATGAGCAGTTCTTC. Its translation: CASSFSPRNNEQFF. V usage is TRBV12-3 or TRBV12-4 and J usage is TRBJ2-1; D is unclear. The V gene lost 3 bases and the J gene lost 5 bases, with 11 bases spanning the gap. This CDR3 has 14 amino acids.

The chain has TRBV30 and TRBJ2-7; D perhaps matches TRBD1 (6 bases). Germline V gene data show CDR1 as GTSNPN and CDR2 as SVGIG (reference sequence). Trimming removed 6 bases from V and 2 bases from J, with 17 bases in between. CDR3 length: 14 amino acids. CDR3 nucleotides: TGTGCCTGCCAGAACCGGGACACTACCTACGAGCAGTACTTC. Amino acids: CACQNRDTTYEQYF.

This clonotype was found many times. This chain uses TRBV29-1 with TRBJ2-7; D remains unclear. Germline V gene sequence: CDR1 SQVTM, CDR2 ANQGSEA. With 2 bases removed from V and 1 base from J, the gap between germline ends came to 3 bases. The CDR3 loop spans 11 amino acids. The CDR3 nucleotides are TGCAGCGTTGAAACTTCCTACGAGCAGTACTTC. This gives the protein CSVETSYEQYF.

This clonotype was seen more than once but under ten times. The CDR3: CSAIASRLTNEQFF. In DNA, the CDR3 is TGCAGTGCCATTGCTAGTCGTTTAACCAATGAGCAGTTCTTC. The gene calls are TRBV20-1 and TRBJ2-1; D call uncertain. The germline gives CDR1 DFQATT, CDR2 SNEGSKA (reference sequence). Trimming stripped 6 bases from V and 6 bases from J, with 18 bases between. CDR3 length: 14 amino acids.

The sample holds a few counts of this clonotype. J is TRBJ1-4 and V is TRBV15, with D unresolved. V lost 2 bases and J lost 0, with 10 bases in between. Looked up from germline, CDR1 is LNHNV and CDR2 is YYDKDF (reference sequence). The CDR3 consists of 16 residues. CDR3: CATSRRGTATNEKLFF. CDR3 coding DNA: TGTGCCACCAGCAGAAGAGGAACAGCAACTAATGAAAAACTGTTTTTT.

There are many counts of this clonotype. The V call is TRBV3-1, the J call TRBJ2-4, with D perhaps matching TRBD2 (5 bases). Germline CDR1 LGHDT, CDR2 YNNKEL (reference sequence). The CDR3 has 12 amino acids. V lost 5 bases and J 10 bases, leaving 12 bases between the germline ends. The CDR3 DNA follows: TGTGCCAGCAGCGTAGATTGGGAGATTCAGTACTTC. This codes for CASSVDWEIQYF. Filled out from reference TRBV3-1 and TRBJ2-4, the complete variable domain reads DTAVSQTPKYLVTQMGNDKSIKCEQNLGHDTMYWYKQDSKKFLKIMFSYNNKELIINETVPNRFSPKSPDKAHLNLHINSLELGDSAVYFCASSVDWEIQYFGAGTRLSVL.

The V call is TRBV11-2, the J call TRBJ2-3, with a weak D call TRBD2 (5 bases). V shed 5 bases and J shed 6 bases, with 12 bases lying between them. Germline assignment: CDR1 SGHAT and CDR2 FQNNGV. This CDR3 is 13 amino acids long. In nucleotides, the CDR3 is TGTGCCAGCAGCGAAGGGAGTTCGGATACGCAGTATTTT. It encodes CASSEGSSDTQYF.

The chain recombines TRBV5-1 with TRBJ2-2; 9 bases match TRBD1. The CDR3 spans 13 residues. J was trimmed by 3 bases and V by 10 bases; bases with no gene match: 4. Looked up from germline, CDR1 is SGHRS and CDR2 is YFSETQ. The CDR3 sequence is CAVGQGHTGELFF. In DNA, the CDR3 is TGCGCCGTAGGACAGGGGCACACCGGGGAGCTGTTTTTT.

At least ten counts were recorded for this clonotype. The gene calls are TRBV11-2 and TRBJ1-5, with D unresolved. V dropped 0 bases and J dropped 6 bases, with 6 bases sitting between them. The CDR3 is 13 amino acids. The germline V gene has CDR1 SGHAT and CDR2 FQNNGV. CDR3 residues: CASSLDHGQPQHF. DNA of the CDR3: TGTGCCAGCAGCTTAGATCATGGTCAGCCCCAGCATTTT.

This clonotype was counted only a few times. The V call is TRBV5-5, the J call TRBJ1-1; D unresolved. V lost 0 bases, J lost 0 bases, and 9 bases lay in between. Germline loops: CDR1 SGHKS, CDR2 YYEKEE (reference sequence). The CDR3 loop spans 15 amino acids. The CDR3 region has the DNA TGTGCCAGCAGCTTGGCATCCGTGGTGAACACTGAAGCTTTCTTT. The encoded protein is CASSLASVVNTEAFF.

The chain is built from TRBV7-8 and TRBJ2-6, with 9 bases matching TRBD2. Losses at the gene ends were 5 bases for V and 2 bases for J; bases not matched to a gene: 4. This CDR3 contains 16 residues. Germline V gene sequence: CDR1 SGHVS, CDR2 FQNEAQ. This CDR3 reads CASSAPSGTGANVLTF. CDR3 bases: TGTGCCAGCAGCGCGCCTAGCGGGACTGGGGCCAACGTCCTGACTTTC.

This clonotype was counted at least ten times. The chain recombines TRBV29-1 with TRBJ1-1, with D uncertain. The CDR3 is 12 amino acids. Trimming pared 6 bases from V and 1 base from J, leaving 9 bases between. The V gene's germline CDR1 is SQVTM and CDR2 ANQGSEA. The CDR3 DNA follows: TGCAGCGTCCGTCGAGGGAACACTGAAGCTTTCTTT. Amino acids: CSVRRGNTEAFF.

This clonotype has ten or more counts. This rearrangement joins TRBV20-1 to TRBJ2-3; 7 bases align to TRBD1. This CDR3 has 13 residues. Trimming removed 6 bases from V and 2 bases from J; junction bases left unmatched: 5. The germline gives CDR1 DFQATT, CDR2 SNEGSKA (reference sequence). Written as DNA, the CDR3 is TGCAGTGCAAAGGACAGGCTCACAGATACGCAGTATTTT. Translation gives CSAKDRLTDTQYF.

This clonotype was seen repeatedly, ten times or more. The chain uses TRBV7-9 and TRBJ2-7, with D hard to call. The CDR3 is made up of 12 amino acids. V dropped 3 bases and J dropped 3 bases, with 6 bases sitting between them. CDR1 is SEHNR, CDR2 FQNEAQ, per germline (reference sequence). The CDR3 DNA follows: TGTGCCAGCAGCTTTGGGAACTACGAGCAGTACTTC. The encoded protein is CASSFGNYEQYF.

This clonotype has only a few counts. As DNA, the CDR3 is TGCGCCAGCAGCTTCGGACGGCTCTATGGCTACACCTTC. This codes for CASSFGRLYGYTF. J is TRBJ1-2 and V is TRBV5-1; D unclear. Trimming cost V 2 bases and J 4 bases, with 9 bases left between them. Germline assignment: CDR1 SGHRS and CDR2 YFSETQ. This CDR3 region has 13 residues.

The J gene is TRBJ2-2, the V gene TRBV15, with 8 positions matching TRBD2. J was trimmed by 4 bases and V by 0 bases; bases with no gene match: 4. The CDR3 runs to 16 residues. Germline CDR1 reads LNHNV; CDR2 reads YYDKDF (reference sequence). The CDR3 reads CATSREAGASTGELFF. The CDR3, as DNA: TGTGCCACCAGCAGAGAAGCGGGAGCGAGCACCGGGGAGCTGTTTTTT.

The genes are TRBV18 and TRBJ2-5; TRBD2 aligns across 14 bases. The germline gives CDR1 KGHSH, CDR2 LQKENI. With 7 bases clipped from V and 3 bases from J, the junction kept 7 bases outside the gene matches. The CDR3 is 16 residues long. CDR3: CASLLRLAGGEETQYF. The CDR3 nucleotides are TGTGCCAGCTTACTTCGACTAGCGGGAGGGGAAGAGACCCAGTACTTC.

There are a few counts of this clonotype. The CDR3 nucleotides read TGTGCCAGCAGTTATCCGGGGGCATACGAGCAGTACTTC. Translated, it gives CASSYPGAYEQYF. The chain is built from TRBV27 and TRBJ2-7, with D perhaps given as TRBD1 or TRBD2 (6 bases each). The CDR3 length is 13 residues. V was shortened by 4 bases and J by 4 bases, with 11 bases between the two germline ends. Looked up from germline, CDR1 is MNHEY and CDR2 is SMNVEV (reference sequence).

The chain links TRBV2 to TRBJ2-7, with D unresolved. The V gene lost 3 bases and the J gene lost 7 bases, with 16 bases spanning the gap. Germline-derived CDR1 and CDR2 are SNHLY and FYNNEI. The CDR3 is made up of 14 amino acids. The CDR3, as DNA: TGTGCCAGCAGTGATAAGCGAGTGAAGTGGGAGCAGTACGTC. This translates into CASSDKRVKWEQYV.

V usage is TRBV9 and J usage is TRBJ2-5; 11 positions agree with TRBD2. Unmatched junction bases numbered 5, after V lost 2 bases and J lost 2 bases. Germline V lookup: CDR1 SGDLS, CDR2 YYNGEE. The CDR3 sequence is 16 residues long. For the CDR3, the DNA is TGTGCCAGCAGCGTGACTAGCGGGACATCACAAGAGACCCAGTACTTC. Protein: CASSVTSGTSQETQYF.

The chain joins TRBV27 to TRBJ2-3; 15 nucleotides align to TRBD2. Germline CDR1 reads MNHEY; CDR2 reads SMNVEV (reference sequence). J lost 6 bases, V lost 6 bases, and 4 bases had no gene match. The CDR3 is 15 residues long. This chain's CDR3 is CASRWTSGRVDTQYF. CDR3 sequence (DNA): TGTGCCAGCAGGTGGACTAGCGGGAGGGTGGATACGCAGTATTTT.